The 6 T cell receptor beta chains given below trace back to one sample, sequenced in a study of T cells in Graves' hyperthyroidism and ophthalmopathy. It was RNA transcripts that yielded the amplified TCR beta CDR3 regions. An initial round of RT-PCR targeting the TCR CDR3 relied on the HTBI primer set. TCRdb used MiXCR to reprocess the multiplex PCR reads, holding one entry per CDR3 protein. This table holds around 720,000 distinct CDR3 sequences, 30% to 40% found once. The sequencing sample was made of blood. Receptors were obtained from a woman in her forties with Graves' hyperthyroidism.

At least ten counts were recorded for this clonotype. The chain joins TRBV7-9 to TRBJ1-1; D gene ambiguous. V was pared by 2 bases and J by 2 bases, with 9 bases between. Germline values: CDR1 SEHNR, CDR2 FQNEAQ (reference sequence). This CDR3 region has 14 residues. The CDR3 DNA sequence: TGTGCCAGCAGCTTATATGGGAGCAACACTGAAGCTTTCTTT. Its protein is CASSLYGSNTEAFF.

This clonotype was seen many times. The rearrangement joins TRBV2 to TRBJ1-2; 9 nucleotides align to TRBD1. This CDR3 contains 13 residues. V shed 5 bases and J 8 bases; nucleotides not matched to a gene: 6. Germline values: CDR1 SNHLY, CDR2 FYNNEI. The CDR3: CASSTGGARGYTF. CDR3 DNA: TGTGCCAGCAGTACAGGGGGCGCGAGGGGCTACACCTTC.

The rearrangement links TRBV7-9 to TRBJ2-2; 14 bases are a match to TRBD2. Unmatched junction bases numbered 6, after V lost 5 bases and J lost 4 bases. The CDR3 spans 17 residues. From germline, CDR1 is SEHNR and CDR2 FQNEAQ (reference sequence). The CDR3 here is CASSRLAGGSGTGELFF. CDR3 coding DNA: TGTGCCAGCAGCCGACTAGCGGGGGGGTCGGGCACCGGGGAGCTGTTTTTT.

V is TRBV12-3 or TRBV12-4 and J is TRBJ1-1; D not certain. The V end lost 7 bases, the J end lost 0 bases, and 9 bases lay between the germline ends. The CDR3 sequence is 13 residues long. The CDR3 here is CASNRQMNTEAFF. In DNA, the CDR3 is TGTGCCAGCAATCGTCAGATGAACACTGAAGCTTTCTTT.

Ten or more counts support this clonotype. The chain is built from TRBV29-1 and TRBJ2-7; the match to TRBD1 covers 9 bases. V shed 6 bases and J 6 bases; nucleotides not matched to a gene: 6. This CDR3 is 12 amino acids long. Germline V gene sequence: CDR1 SQVTM, CDR2 ANQGSEA. The chain's CDR3 is CSVGDRAGEQYF. CDR3 DNA: TGCAGCGTGGGGGACAGGGCGGGCGAGCAGTACTTC.

The genes are TRBV19 and TRBJ1-5; D perhaps matches TRBD1 (5 bases). CDR3 length equals 18 residues. V dropped 0 bases and J dropped 6 bases, with 21 bases sitting between them. Germline V CDR1 and CDR2: LNHDA, SQIVND (reference sequence). The DNA of the CDR3 is TGTGCCAGTAGTATAGAATCCCCCAGAGTAGGGGCGGTTCAGCCCCAGCATTTT. Translating gives CASSIESPRVGAVQPQHF.